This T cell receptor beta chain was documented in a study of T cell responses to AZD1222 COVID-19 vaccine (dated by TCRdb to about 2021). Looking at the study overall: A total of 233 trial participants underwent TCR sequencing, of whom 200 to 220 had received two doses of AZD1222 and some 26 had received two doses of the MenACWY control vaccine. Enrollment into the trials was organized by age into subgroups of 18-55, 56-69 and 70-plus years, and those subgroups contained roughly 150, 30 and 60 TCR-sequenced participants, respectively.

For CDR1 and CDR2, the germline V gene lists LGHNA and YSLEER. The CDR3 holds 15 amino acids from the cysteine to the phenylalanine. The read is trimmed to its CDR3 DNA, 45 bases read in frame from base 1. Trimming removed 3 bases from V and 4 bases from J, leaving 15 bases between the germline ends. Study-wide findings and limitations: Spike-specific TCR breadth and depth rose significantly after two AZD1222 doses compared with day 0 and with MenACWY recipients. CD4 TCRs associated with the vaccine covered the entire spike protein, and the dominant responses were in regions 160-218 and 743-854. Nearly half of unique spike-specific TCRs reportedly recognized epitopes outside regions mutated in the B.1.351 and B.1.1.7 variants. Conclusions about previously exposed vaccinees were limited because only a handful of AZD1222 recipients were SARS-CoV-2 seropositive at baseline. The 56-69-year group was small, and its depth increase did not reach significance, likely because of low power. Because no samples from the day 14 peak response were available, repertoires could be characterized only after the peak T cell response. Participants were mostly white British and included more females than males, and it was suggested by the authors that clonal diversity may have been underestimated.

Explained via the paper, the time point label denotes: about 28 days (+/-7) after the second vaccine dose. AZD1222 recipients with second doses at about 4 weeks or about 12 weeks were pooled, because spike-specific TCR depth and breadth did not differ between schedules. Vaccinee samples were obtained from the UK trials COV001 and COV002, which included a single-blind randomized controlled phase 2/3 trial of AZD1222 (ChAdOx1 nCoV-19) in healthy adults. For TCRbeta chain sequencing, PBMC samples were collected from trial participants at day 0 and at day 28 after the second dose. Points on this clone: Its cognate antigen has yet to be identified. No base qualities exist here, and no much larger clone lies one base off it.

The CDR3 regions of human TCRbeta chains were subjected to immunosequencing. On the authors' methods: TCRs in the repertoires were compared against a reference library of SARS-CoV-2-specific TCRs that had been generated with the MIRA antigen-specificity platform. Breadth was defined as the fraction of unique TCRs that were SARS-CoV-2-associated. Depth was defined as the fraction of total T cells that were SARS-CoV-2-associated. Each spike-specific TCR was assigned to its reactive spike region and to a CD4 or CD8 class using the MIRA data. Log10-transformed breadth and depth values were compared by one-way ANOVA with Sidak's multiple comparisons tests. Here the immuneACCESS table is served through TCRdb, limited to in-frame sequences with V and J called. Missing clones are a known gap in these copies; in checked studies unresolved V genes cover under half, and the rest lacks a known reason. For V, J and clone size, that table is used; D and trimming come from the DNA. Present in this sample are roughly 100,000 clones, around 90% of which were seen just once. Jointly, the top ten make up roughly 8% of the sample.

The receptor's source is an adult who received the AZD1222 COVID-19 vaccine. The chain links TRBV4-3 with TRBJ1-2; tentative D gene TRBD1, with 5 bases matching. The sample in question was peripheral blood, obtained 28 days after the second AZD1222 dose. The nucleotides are TGCGCCAGCAGCCAGGGGCGTTCGGTGGGCTATGGCTACACCTTC. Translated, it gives CASSQGRSVGYGYTF.